One and the same sample provided the 8 T cell receptor beta chains below, sequenced in a study of cytomegalovirus exposure and HLA in healthy donors (dated by TCRdb to 2016 to 2017). The method behind the library was the immunoSEQ multiplex PCR assay. The multiplex PCR relied on a mix of 60 forward primers for TCR Vbeta segments and 13 reverse primers for TCR Jbeta segments. TCRdb took over this immuneACCESS table, retaining in-frame rearrangements with V and J assigned. Such tables are incomplete; in checked studies, under half of the missing clones stem from an unresolved V gene, and the remainder is unexplained. For this sample there are under 200,000 clones; about 71% appear just once. The leading ten clones occupy under 3.5% of the sample. Sequencing input: PBMCs. These receptors were taken from a woman younger than 45 in good health and CMV-seronegative.

This clone has more than one count but fewer than ten. The rearrangement joins TRBV5-1 to TRBJ2-5; tentative D call: TRBD1 (5 bases). Trimming stripped 5 bases from V and 5 bases from J, with 16 bases between. Germline CDR1 is SGHRS and CDR2 is YFSETQ. This CDR3 region has 14 residues. The CDR3 DNA reads as TGCGCCAGCAGTAATGGACATCTAGGGGAGACCCAGTACTTC. Its protein product is CASSNGHLGETQYF. Filled out from reference TRBV5-1 and TRBJ2-5, the complete variable domain reads KAGVTQTPRYLIKTRGQQVTLSCSPISGHRSVSWYQQTPGQGLQFLFEYFSETQRNKGNFPGRFSGRQFSNSRSEMNVSTLELGDSALYLCASSNGHLGETQYFGPGTRLLVL.

The J gene is TRBJ2-7, the V gene TRBV6-6, with 13 bases that match TRBD2. CDR1 and CDR2 (germline): MNHNY, SVGAGI (reference sequence). This CDR3 region has 15 residues. Losses at the gene ends were 2 bases for V and 3 bases for J; bases not matched to a gene: 1. Here the CDR3 DNA reads TGTGCCAGCAGTTACGGACTAGCGGGGGTCTACGAGCAGTACTTC. It codes for CASSYGLAGVYEQYF.

This chain connects TRBV29-1 to TRBJ2-3, with 12 positions matching TRBD2. The germline CDR1 and CDR2 sequences are SQVTM and ANQGSEA. The CDR3 has 14 amino acids. V lost 6 bases to trimming and J lost 3 bases; unmatched junction nucleotides: 4. The DNA of the CDR3 is TGCAGCGTGCTAGCGGGGGGGTGGACAGATACGCAGTATTTT. Translating it yields CSVLAGGWTDTQYF.

This clone was observed a handful of times. The V call is TRBV4-3, the J call TRBJ1-1; a possible D gene is TRBD1 (6 bases). Germline CDR1 LGHNA, CDR2 YSLEER. The CDR3 sequence is 14 residues long. V lost 4 bases to trimming and J lost 1 base, with 10 bases between them. This CDR3 is CASSLEGGNTEAFF. The CDR3, as DNA: TGCGCCAGCAGCCTAGAGGGGGGGAACACTGAAGCTTTCTTT.

This clone was observed a handful of times. The J gene is TRBJ2-5, the V gene TRBV7-9; 9 nucleotides match TRBD2. CDR3 length: 15 residues. From germline, CDR1 is SEHNR and CDR2 FQNEAQ (reference sequence). Trimming cost V 1 base and J 1 base; bases outside gene matches: 1. CDR3 loop: CASSLVAGVQETQYF. As DNA, the CDR3 is TGTGCCAGCAGCTTAGTAGCGGGAGTCCAAGAGACCCAGTACTTC.

This CDR3 is CASSEISPLHF. The CDR3 bases are TGTGCCAGCAGTGAAATATCACCCCTCCACTTT. The rearrangement joins TRBV2 to TRBJ1-6; no firm D call. V lost 2 bases and J lost 10, with 3 bases in between. The CDR3 loop spans 11 amino acids. Germline V gives CDR1 SNHLY, CDR2 FYNNEI.

DNA of the CDR3: TGTGCCAGTAGTATAGGGCAGGGGCCTTACTACGAGCAGTACTTC. As protein: CASSIGQGPYYEQYF. The rearrangement links TRBV19 to TRBJ2-7; TRBD1 might be the D (6 bases). Germline-derived CDR1 and CDR2 are LNHDA and SQIVND (reference sequence). V shed 1 base and J shed 3 bases, with 13 bases lying between them. The CDR3 is 15 amino acids.

The gene calls are TRBV7-6 and TRBJ2-2, with D perhaps matching TRBD1 (5 bases). This CDR3 spans 16 amino acids. Germline-derived CDR1 and CDR2 are SGHVS and FNYEAQ. V was pared by 1 base and J by 0 bases, with 9 bases between. In DNA, the CDR3 is TGTGCCAGCAGCTTAGACAGGCCGACGAACACCGGGGAGCTGTTTTTT. It encodes CASSLDRPTNTGELFF. Filled out from reference TRBV7-6 and TRBJ2-2, the complete variable domain reads GAGVSQSPRYKVTKRGQDVALRCDPISGHVSLYWYRQALGQGPEFLTYFNYEAQQDKSGLPNDRFSAERPEGSISTLTIQRTEQRDSAMYRCASSLDRPTNTGELFFGEGSRLTVL.